The 10 T cell receptor beta chains given below trace back to one sample, sequenced in a study of blood T cell repertoires in COVID-19 (dated by TCRdb to the early 2020s). The library was generated by the immunoSEQ multiplex PCR assay. The clones in this table, taken by TCRdb from immuneACCESS, are in-frame only. Not every clone is retained; where verified, under half of the shortfall comes from an unresolved V gene, and the cause of the rest is unknown. Counted in this sample were approximately 310,000 clones; approximately 87% of them appeared once. Approximately 8.1% of the sample is in the top ten clones. Material for sequencing was peripheral blood. These receptors were obtained from a woman aged 45-65 years who had recovered from COVID-19.

The chain combines TRBV10-3 with TRBJ2-3; 8 positions match TRBD2. The V and J ends lost 7 bases and 0 bases, in that order; junction bases with no gene match: 3. The CDR3 spans 14 residues. Germline CDR1 ENHRY, CDR2 SYGVKD. The CDR3 loop reads CAIKLAESTDTQYF. In DNA, the CDR3 is TGTGCCATCAAACTAGCGGAGAGCACAGATACGCAGTATTTT.

This clone was seen once. The V call is TRBV6-2 or TRBV6-3, the J call TRBJ1-5; perhaps TRBD1 as D (6 bases). V gave up 4 bases and J gave up 6 bases, with 22 bases separating them. Per germline, CDR1 MNHEY and CDR2 SVGEGT. The length of the CDR3 is 17 residues. This chain's CDR3 is CASSFLTGQRDTQPQHF. CDR3 sequence (DNA): TGTGCCAGCAGTTTCCTGACCGGACAGAGGGACACTCAGCCCCAGCATTTT.

The chain uses TRBV21-1 and TRBJ2-1; the DNA was not used to check the table's D call, TRBD2. TRBV21-1 is described as a pseudogene. CDR3 length: 21 residues. In DNA form, the CDR3 reads TGTGCCAGCAGCAAAGTTCCGGATACTAGCGGCCGAGGGCAGGGGCCCAATGAGCAGTTCTTC. Residues: CASSKVPDTSGRGQGPNEQFF.

In nucleotides, the CDR3 is TGTGCCAGCAGGCGTGGACAGGGGGCATCCGAGCAGTACTTC. Its translation: CASRRGQGASEQYF. This chain connects TRBV28 to TRBJ2-7, with 11 positions matching TRBD1. Germline trimming cut 6 bases from V and 6 bases from J; bases unmatched to any gene: 7. This CDR3 region has 14 residues. Germline-derived CDR1 and CDR2 are MDHEN and SYDVKM.

V usage is TRBV15 and J usage is TRBJ2-1; D is ambiguous. The CDR3 consists of 15 residues. The germline CDR1 and CDR2 sequences are LNHNV and YYDKDF (reference sequence). V dropped 1 base and J dropped 3 bases, with 10 bases sitting between them. The CDR3 coding sequence is TGTGCCACCAGCAGAGTTAGCCTAAACTACAATGAGCAGTTCTTC. It yields the protein CATSRVSLNYNEQFF. The variable domain in full, completed from reference TRBV15 and TRBJ2-1, reads DAMVIQNPRYQVTQFGKPVTLSCSQTLNHNVMYWYQQKSSQAPKLLFHYYDKDFNNEADTPDNFQSRRPNTSFCFLDIRSPGLGDTAMYLCATSRVSLNYNEQFFGPGTRLTVL.

CDR3 sequence: CASSLDGALGAFF. CDR3 in DNA: TGTGCCAGCAGCTTAGATGGGGCTTTGGGAGCTTTCTTT. The chain carries TRBV7-9 and TRBJ1-1, with D possibly TRBD1 on 5 matching bases. V was shortened by 1 base and J by 10 bases, with 13 bases between the two germline ends. Germline CDR1 is SEHNR and CDR2 is FQNEAQ (reference sequence). The CDR3 consists of 13 residues.

The chain is built from TRBV4-2 and TRBJ2-7, with 11 positions matching TRBD2. J was trimmed by 3 bases and V by 0 bases; bases with no gene match: 4. CDR1 and CDR2 from the germline V gene are LGHNA and YNFKEQ. There are 16 residues in the CDR3. The CDR3 region has the DNA TGTGCCAGCAGCCAAGATGGTCTAGCGGGAGGCTACGAGCAGTACTTC. It specifies CASSQDGLAGGYEQYF.

This clone has a single count. The gene calls are TRBV29-1 and TRBJ2-7; D is possibly TRBD2 (6 bases). Trimming cost V 2 bases and J 2 bases, with 13 bases left between them. Germline V gene lookup returns CDR1 SQVTM and CDR2 ANQGSEA. There are 14 residues in the CDR3. CDR3 amino acids: CSVEPGGGTYEQYF. The DNA for the CDR3 is TGCAGCGTTGAACCCGGGGGAGGTACCTACGAGCAGTACTTC.

The chain employs TRBV6-5 and TRBJ1-6; 7 bases map to TRBD1. From germline, CDR1 is MNHEY and CDR2 SVGAGI. V shed 2 bases and J 8 bases; nucleotides not matched to a gene: 3. This CDR3 spans 14 amino acids. Here the CDR3 DNA reads TGTGCCAGCAGTTACAGGGGGCGGGATTCACCCCTCCACTTT. Amino acids: CASSYRGRDSPLHF.

V usage is TRBV11-2 and J usage is TRBJ2-3, with a weak D call TRBD2 (5 bases). Germline V gives CDR1 SGHAT, CDR2 FQNNGV. There are 16 residues in the CDR3. V was pared by 0 bases and J by 4 bases, with 14 bases between. CDR3 sequence reads: CASSLDPSAGSDTQYF. DNA for the CDR3: TGTGCCAGCAGCTTAGACCCTTCGGCGGGTTCAGATACGCAGTATTTT.